The 9 T cell receptor beta chains presented below share a single source sample, sequenced in a study of control samples from healthy donors and cancer patients (dated by TCRdb to the early 2020s). Library creation used the immunoSEQ multiplex PCR assay. Not all clones reach the TCRdb copy of this immuneACCESS table, which keeps in-frame sequences only. Checked studies attribute under half of the gap to unresolved V genes and leave the rest unexplained. This sample has under 200,000 clones in its table, and 93% of those were observed once. The ten largest clones take up 4.1% of the sample. Input material: blood. The source of these receptors is a woman aged 55-70 years in good health.

V usage is TRBV6-2 or TRBV6-3 and J usage is TRBJ2-6; 8 nucleotides agree with TRBD2. Germline assignment: CDR1 MNHEY and CDR2 SVGEGT. V shed 6 bases and J 0 bases; nucleotides not matched to a gene: 13. The CDR3 covers 19 residues. The CDR3 DNA is TGTGCCAGCAGCTCCCGGCTCCAGCGGGGGAGCTCTGGGGCCAACGTCCTGACTTTC. Translated: CASSSRLQRGSSGANVLTF.

The rearrangement joins TRBV10-3 to TRBJ1-1; maybe TRBD1 (5 bases). This CDR3 has 13 amino acids. The germline CDR1 and CDR2 sequences are ENHRY and SYGVKD. The germline V and J ends were trimmed by 7 bases and 7 bases, with 16 bases remaining between them. Here the CDR3 reads CAIISSKGNEAFF. The CDR3 region has the DNA TGTGCCATCATCTCCTCCAAGGGGAATGAAGCTTTCTTT.

V and J are TRBV15 and TRBJ1-6; D unresolved. Germline V gene lookup returns CDR1 LNHNV and CDR2 YYDKDF (reference sequence). CDR3 length: 15 amino acids. The V and J ends lost 1 base and 0 bases respectively, with 4 bases between them. Here the CDR3 reads CATSRGSSYNSPLHF. Written as DNA, the CDR3 is TGTGCCACCAGCAGAGGGAGCTCCTATAATTCACCCCTCCACTTT. Looking up the rest from reference TRBV15 and TRBJ1-6 gives the full variable domain: DAMVIQNPRYQVTQFGKPVTLSCSQTLNHNVMYWYQQKSSQAPKLLFHYYDKDFNNEADTPDNFQSRRPNTSFCFLDIRSPGLGDTAMYLCATSRGSSYNSPLHFGNGTRLTVT.

This clone was observed a single time. V and J are TRBV7-9 and TRBJ2-1, with 7 nucleotides matching TRBD2. Germline lookup yields CDR1 SEHNR and CDR2 FQNEAQ (reference sequence). The CDR3 loop spans 10 amino acids. V lost 11 bases and J lost 6; bases outside the gene matches: 1. CDR3 in amino acids: CAGGSNEQFF. The CDR3 DNA sequence: TGTGCCGGCGGGAGCAATGAGCAGTTCTTC.

This sequence joins TRBV4-3 and TRBJ2-3; TRBD2 matches at 7 bases. The length of the CDR3 is 15 residues. With 1 base clipped from V and 3 bases from J, the junction kept 4 bases outside the gene matches. Germline CDR1 is LGHNA and CDR2 is YSLEER. DNA for the CDR3: TGCGCCAGCAGCCAAGCGGGGGGTGGTACAGATACGCAGTATTTT. Encoded protein: CASSQAGGGTDTQYF.

CDR3 nucleotides: TGTGCCAGCAGCTTAGCGTCGGGAAACACCATATATTTT. It codes for CASSLASGNTIYF. This chain links TRBV7-9 with TRBJ1-3; D gene ambiguous. The CDR3 is made up of 13 amino acids. The V end was cut by 0 bases, the J end by 4 bases, with 4 bases between. Germline V CDR1 and CDR2: SEHNR, FQNEAQ (reference sequence). Variable domain in full (rest from reference TRBV7-9 and TRBJ1-3): DTGVSQNPRHKITKRGQNVTFRCDPISEHNRLYWYRQTLGQGPEFLTYFQNEAQLEKSRLLSDRFSAERPKGSFSTLEIQRTEQGDSAMYLCASSLASGNTIYFGEGSWLTVV.

The rearrangement uses TRBV3-1 (or the pseudogene TRBV3-2) and TRBJ2-7; 7 bases match TRBD1. Trimming at V came to 4 bases and at J to 4 bases, leaving 13 bases not matched to a gene. This CDR3 region has 16 residues. Germline V gene lookup returns CDR1 LGHDT and CDR2 YNNKEL (reference sequence). Here the CDR3 DNA reads TGTGCCAGCAGCCCCCAGACAGGGTGGGGAGAATACGAGCAGTACTTC. The encoded protein is CASSPQTGWGEYEQYF.

The genes are TRBV5-1 and TRBJ2-1; D is uncertain. Germline CDR1 and CDR2: SGHRS and YFSETQ. Trimming left V 0 bases short and J 5 bases short, with 3 bases between. CDR3 length: 12 amino acids. CDR3 in DNA: TGCGCCAGCAGCTTGGCGAACAATGAGCAGTTCTTC. Translating gives CASSLANNEQFF.

The CDR3: CASSLGGATNEKLFF. Written as DNA, the CDR3 is TGCGCCAGCAGCTTGGGCGGAGCAACTAATGAAAAACTGTTTTTT. V and J are TRBV5-1 and TRBJ1-4; no definite D call. This CDR3 is 15 amino acids long. Germline V gene sequence: CDR1 SGHRS, CDR2 YFSETQ. V was shortened by 0 bases and J by 0 bases, with 6 bases between the two germline ends.